This T cell receptor beta chain was sequenced in a study of blood T cell repertoires in COVID-19. The CDR3 length is 11 residues. Between the trimmed V and J ends, which lost 2 bases and 5 bases, there was a span of 7 bases. The germline gives CDR1 DFQATT, CDR2 SNEGSKA (reference sequence). The protocol was immunoSEQ multiplex PCR, while the TCRdb copy is restricted to in-frame clones and leaves out a portion. The sample contains 180,000 or so clones, 85% of which appear only once. Sample: peripheral blood. The receptor was derived from a woman aged 55-69 years with acute or convalescent COVID-19. V and J are TRBV20-1 and TRBJ2-7, with a possible D match to TRBD2 (6 bases). CDR3 sequence reads: CSARSGDEQYF. CDR3 nucleotides: TGCAGTGCTAGATCGGGGGACGAGCAGTACTTC.